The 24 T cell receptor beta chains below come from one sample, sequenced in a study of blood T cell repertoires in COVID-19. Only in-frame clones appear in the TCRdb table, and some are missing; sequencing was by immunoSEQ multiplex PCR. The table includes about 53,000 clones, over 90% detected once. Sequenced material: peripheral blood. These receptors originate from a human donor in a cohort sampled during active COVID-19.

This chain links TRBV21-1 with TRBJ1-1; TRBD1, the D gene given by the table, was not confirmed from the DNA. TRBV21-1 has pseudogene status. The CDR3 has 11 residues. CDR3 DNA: TGTGCCAGAGACAGGAACACTGAAGCTTTCTTT. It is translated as CARDRNTEAFF.

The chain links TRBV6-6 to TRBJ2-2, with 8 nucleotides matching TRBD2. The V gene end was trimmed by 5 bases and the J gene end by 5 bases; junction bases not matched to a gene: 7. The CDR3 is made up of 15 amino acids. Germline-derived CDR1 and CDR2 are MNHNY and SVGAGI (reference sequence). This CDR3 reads CASSTSGGGTGELFF. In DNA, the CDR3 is TGTGCCAGCAGTACCTCCGGGGGGGGGACCGGGGAGCTGTTTTTT.

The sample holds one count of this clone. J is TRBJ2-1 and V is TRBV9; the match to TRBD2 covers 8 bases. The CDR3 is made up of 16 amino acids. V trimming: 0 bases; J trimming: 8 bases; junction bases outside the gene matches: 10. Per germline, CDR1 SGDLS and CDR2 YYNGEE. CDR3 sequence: CASSVVQSGGSYEQFF. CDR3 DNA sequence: TGTGCCAGCAGCGTAGTCCAATCGGGGGGGTCATATGAGCAGTTCTTC.

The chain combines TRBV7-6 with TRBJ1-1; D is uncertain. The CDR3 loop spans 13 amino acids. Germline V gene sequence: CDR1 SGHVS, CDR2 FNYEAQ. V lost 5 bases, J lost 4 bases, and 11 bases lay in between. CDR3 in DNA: TGTGCCAGCAGCCGCGGGATTGGCACTGAAGCTTTCTTT. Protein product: CASSRGIGTEAFF. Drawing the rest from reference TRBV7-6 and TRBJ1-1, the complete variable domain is GAGVSQSPRYKVTKRGQDVALRCDPISGHVSLYWYRQALGQGPEFLTYFNYEAQQDKSGLPNDRFSAERPEGSISTLTIQRTEQRDSAMYRCASSRGIGTEAFFGQGTRLTVV.

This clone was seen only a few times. CDR3 protein: CASSGTSGSNEQFF. The CDR3 coding sequence is TGTGCCAGCAGTGGGACTAGCGGGAGCAATGAGCAGTTCTTC. The chain uses TRBV6-4 and TRBJ2-1, with 13 bases that match TRBD2. This CDR3 has 14 residues. Germline V lookup: CDR1 MRHNA, CDR2 SNTAGT. The V segment lost 4 bases and the J segment 6 bases; nucleotides outside the gene matches: 0.

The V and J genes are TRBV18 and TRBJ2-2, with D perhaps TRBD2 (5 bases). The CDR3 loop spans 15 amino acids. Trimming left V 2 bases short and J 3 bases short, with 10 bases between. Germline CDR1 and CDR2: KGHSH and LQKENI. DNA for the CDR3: TGTGCCAGCTCACCATCGGGAAGGGACACCGGGGAGCTGTTTTTT. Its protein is CASSPSGRDTGELFF.

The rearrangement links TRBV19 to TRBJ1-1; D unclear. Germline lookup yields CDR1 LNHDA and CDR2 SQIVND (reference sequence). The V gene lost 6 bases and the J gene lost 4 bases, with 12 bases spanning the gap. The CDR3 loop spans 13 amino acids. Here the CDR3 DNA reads TGTGCCAGTAGCGACATCGAGGGCACTGAAGCTTTCTTT. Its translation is CASSDIEGTEAFF.

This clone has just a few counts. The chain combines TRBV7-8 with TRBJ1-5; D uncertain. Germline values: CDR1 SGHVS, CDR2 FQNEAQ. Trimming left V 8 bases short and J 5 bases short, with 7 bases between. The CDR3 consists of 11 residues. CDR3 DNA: TGTGCCAGCGGAGGAGATCAGCCCCAGCATTTT. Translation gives CASGGDQPQHF.

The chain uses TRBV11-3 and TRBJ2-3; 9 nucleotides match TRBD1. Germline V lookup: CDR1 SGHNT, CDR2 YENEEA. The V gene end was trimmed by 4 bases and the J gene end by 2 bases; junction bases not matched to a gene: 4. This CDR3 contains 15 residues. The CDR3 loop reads CASSSTGGSTDTQYF. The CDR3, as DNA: TGTGCCAGCAGCTCTACAGGGGGCTCCACAGATACGCAGTATTTT.

The CDR3: CASSLGFSSYEQYV. CDR3 in DNA: TGTGCCAGCAGCTTGGGGTTTAGCTCCTACGAGCAGTACGTC. The gene calls are TRBV5-6 and TRBJ2-7; D is uncertain. CDR1 is SGHDT and CDR2 is YYEEEE in the germline V gene. The V end was cut by 0 bases, the J end by 0 bases, with 7 bases between. This CDR3 has 14 residues.

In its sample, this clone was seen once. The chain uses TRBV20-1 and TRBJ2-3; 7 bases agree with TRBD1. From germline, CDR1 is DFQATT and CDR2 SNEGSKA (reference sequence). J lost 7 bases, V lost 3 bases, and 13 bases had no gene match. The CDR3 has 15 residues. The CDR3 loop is CSASSGTASRYTQYF. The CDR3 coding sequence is TGCAGTGCTAGTTCCGGGACAGCTTCTCGATATACGCAGTATTTT.

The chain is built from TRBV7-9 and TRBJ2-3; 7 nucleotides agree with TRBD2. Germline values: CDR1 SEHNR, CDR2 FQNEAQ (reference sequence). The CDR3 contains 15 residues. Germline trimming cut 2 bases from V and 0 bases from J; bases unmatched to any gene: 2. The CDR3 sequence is CASSLPSGSTDTQYF. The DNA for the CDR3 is TGTGCCAGCAGCTTACCTAGCGGTAGCACAGATACGCAGTATTTT.

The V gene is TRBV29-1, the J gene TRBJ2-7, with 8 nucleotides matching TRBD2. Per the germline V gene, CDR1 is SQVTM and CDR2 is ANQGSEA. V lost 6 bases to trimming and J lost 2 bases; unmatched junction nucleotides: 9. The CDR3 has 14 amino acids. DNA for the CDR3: TGCAGCGTAGTCTTAGCGGGACTTCCCTACGAGCAGTACGTC. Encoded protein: CSVVLAGLPYEQYV.

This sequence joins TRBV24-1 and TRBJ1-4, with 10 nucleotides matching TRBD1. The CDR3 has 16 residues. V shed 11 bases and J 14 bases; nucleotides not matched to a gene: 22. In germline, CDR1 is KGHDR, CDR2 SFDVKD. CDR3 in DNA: TGTGCCATATATTCGACAGGGGGCGGATTGAAAAAGGGGCTGTTTTTT. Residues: CAIYSTGGGLKKGLFF.

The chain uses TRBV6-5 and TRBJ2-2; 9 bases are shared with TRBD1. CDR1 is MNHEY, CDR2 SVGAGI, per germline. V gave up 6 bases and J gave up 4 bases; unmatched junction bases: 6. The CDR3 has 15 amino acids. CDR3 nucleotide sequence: TGTGCCAGCAGCCCGGGACAGGGTCGCACCGGGGAGCTGTTTTTT. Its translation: CASSPGQGRTGELFF.

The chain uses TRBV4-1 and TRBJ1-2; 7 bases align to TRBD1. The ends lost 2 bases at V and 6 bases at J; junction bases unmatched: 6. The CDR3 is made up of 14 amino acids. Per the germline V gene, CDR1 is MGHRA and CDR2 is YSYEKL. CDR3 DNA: TGCGCCAGCAGCCAATCTCAGGGGGAGGATGGCTACACCTTC. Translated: CASSQSQGEDGYTF.

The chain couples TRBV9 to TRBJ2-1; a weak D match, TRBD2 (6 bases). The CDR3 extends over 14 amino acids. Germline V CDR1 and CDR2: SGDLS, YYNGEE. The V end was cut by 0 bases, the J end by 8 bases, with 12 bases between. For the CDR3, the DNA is TGTGCCAGCAGCGTAGCCGGGAGTAGCGATGAGCAGTTCTTC. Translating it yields CASSVAGSSDEQFF.

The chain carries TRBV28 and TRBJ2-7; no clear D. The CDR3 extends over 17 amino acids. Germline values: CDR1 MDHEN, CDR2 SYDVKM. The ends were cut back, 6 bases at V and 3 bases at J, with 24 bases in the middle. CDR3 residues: CASSRSSVATSSYEQYF. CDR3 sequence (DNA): TGTGCCAGCAGCCGATCCTCCGTAGCAACCTCCAGCTACGAGCAGTACTTC.

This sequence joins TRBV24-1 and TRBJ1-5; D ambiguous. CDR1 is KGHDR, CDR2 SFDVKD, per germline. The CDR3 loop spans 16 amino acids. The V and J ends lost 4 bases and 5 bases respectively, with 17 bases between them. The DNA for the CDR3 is TGTGCCACCAGTGAATCGGGGAGGAAAAAGGATCAGCCCCAGCATTTT. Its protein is CATSESGRKKDQPQHF.

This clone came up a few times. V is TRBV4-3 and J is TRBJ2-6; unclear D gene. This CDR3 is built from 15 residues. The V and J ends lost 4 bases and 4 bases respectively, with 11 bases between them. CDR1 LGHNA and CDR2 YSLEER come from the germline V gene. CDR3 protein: CASSLLGSGANVLTF. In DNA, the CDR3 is TGCGCCAGCAGCCTGCTAGGCTCGGGGGCCAACGTCCTGACTTTC.

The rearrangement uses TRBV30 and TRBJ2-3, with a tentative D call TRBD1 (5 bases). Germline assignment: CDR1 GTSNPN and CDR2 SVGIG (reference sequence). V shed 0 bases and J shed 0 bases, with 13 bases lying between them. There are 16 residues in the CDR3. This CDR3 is CAWSVRRELSTDTQYF. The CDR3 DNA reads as TGTGCCTGGAGTGTGCGCAGGGAATTGAGCACAGATACGCAGTATTTT.

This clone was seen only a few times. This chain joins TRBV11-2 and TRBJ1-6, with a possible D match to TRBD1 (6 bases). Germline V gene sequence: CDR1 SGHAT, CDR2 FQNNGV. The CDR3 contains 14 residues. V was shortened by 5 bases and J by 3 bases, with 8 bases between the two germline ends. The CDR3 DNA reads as TGTGCCAGCAGCACAGGGTACTATAATTCACCCCTCCACTTT. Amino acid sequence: CASSTGYYNSPLHF.

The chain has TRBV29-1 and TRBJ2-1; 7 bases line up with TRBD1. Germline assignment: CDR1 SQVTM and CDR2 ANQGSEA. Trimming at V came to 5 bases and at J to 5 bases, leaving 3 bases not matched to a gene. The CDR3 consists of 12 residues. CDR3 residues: CSVPTGNNEQFF. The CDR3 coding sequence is TGCAGCGTTCCGACAGGGAACAATGAGCAGTTCTTC.

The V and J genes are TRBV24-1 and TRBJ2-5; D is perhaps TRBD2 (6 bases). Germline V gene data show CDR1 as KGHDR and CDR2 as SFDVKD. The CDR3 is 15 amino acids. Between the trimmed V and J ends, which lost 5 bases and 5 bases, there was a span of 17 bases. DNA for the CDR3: TGTGCCACCAGTGTCCCGGGGGTATTTGGGGAGACCCAGTACTTC. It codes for CATSVPGVFGETQYF.